This entry lists 15 T cell receptor beta chains sequenced from one sample in a study of response to subunit inactivated influenza vaccine. TCRdb itself ran the RT-PCR reads through MiXCR, one entry per CDR3 protein. The sample has about 830,000 distinct CDR3 sequences; about a fifth are singletons. Sequencing was performed on PBMCs from blood, taken 4 to 6 days after vaccination. The origin of the receptors is a man aged 50 to 60 who received an inactivated influenza vaccine.

V is TRBV4-3 and J is TRBJ1-1, with 10 positions matching TRBD1. Germline V gene sequence: CDR1 LGHNA, CDR2 YSLEER. With V trimmed by 4 bases and J by 6 bases, 5 bases remained unmatched. The CDR3 consists of 14 residues. CDR3 region: CASSPRQGASEAFF. The CDR3 region has the DNA TGCGCCAGCAGCCCGCGACAGGGGGCATCTGAAGCTTTCTTT.

This clonotype was seen only a few times. The genes are TRBV7-2 and TRBJ2-2, with 13 nucleotides matching TRBD2. The trim removed 5 bases at V and 6 bases at J, leaving 6 bases unmatched. The CDR3 has 16 residues. CDR1 is SGHTA and CDR2 is FQGNSA in the germline V gene. CDR3 residues: CASSLRTSGSSGELFF. CDR3 bases: TGTGCCAGCAGCCTACGGACTAGCGGGAGTTCCGGGGAGCTGTTTTTT.

This clonotype was recorded at least ten times. This chain connects TRBV5-6 to TRBJ1-1; D possibly corresponds to TRBD1 (5 bases). V lost 0 bases and J 4 bases, leaving 10 bases between the germline ends. This CDR3 comprises 14 residues. Looked up from germline, CDR1 is SGHDT and CDR2 is YYEEEE. This CDR3 is CASSLGQGVTEAFF. The CDR3 DNA reads TGTGCCAGCAGCTTGGGGCAGGGAGTCACTGAAGCTTTCTTT.

This clonotype was detected a few times. This rearrangement joins TRBV28 to TRBJ2-7; no clear D gene. Trimming stripped 6 bases from V and 5 bases from J, with 20 bases between. Germline V lookup: CDR1 MDHEN, CDR2 SYDVKM. The CDR3 loop spans 15 amino acids. The CDR3 region is CASSSKFVGYHEQYF. Written as DNA, the CDR3 is TGTGCCAGCAGCTCTAAATTCGTTGGGTACCACGAGCAGTACTTC.

This clonotype was recorded a few times. The rearrangement links TRBV3-1 to TRBJ2-4; maybe TRBD2 (6 bases). The germline V and J ends were trimmed by 1 base and 11 bases, with 12 bases remaining between them. The CDR3 has 13 residues. Germline V gene data show CDR1 as LGHDT and CDR2 as YNNKEL (reference sequence). The CDR3: CASSQGTTNVQYF. CDR3 nucleotides: TGTGCCAGCAGCCAAGGGACTACCAACGTTCAGTACTTC.

This chain uses TRBV7-2 with TRBJ2-7, with D possibly matching TRBD2 (5 bases). V lost 3 bases and J lost 7, with 13 bases in between. The germline gives CDR1 SGHTA, CDR2 FQGNSA. The CDR3 has 13 amino acids. CDR3 coding DNA: TGTGCCAGCAGCTTGCTTATAGAGGGAGAGCAGTACTTC. Encoded protein: CASSLLIEGEQYF.

This clonotype was detected only a few times. V gene TRBV29-1 combines with J gene TRBJ2-2; D unresolved. CDR3 length equals 13 residues. CDR1 is SQVTM and CDR2 is ANQGSEA in the germline V gene. V lost 5 bases to trimming and J lost 6 bases, with 13 bases between them. In DNA, the CDR3 is TGCAGCGTTATCCCTGGGGTGTCCGGGGAGCTGTTTTTT. Its protein product is CSVIPGVSGELFF.

This clonotype showed up many times. The conserved phenylalanine or tryptophan is not found at the CDR3 terminus, so this likely reflects a read error. The V call is TRBV20-1, the J call TRBJ2-7, with a weak D call TRBD2 (6 bases). Trimming left V 3 bases short and J 4 bases short, with 13 bases between. Germline CDR1 and CDR2: DFQATT and SNEGSKA (reference sequence). The length of the CDR3 is 13 residues. The CDR3 sequence: CSASQSGWYEQYS. In DNA, the CDR3 is TGCAGTGCTAGCCAGAGCGGGTGGTACGAGCAGTACTCC.

V is TRBV7-6 and J is TRBJ2-4; a weak D match, TRBD2 (5 bases). The germline gives CDR1 SGHVS, CDR2 FNYEAQ. CDR3 length equals 18 residues. V lost 1 base and J 0 bases, leaving 16 bases between the germline ends. The CDR3 DNA follows: TGTGCCAGCAGCTTAGGCCCTCGGGGAACTCTAGCCAAAAACATTCAGTACTTC. Protein product: CASSLGPRGTLAKNIQYF.

This clonotype was found a few times. This chain uses TRBV7-9 with TRBJ2-1, with D uncertain. Trimming shortened V by 5 bases and J by 2 bases, and 7 bases separated the two germline ends. The CDR3 is made up of 13 amino acids. The germline V gene encodes CDR1 SEHNR and CDR2 FQNEAQ (reference sequence). CDR3 sequence reads: CASSQDAYNEQFF. The CDR3 DNA reads as TGTGCCAGCAGCCAAGATGCCTACAATGAGCAGTTCTTC.

This clonotype was seen only once. The chain uses TRBV27 and TRBJ2-1; 9 bases agree with TRBD1. The CDR3 covers 17 residues. The V gene's germline CDR1 is MNHEY and CDR2 SMNVEV (reference sequence). V was pared by 5 bases and J by 5 bases, with 13 bases of the junction left unmatched. The CDR3: CASSPAPGTGMDNEQFF. The DNA of the CDR3 is TGTGCCAGCAGTCCAGCCCCCGGGACAGGGATGGACAATGAGCAGTTCTTC.

This clonotype occurred a few times. V and J are TRBV6-2 or TRBV6-3 and TRBJ1-1; 9 bases map to TRBD1. The CDR3 consists of 13 residues. V was clipped by 3 bases and J by 7 bases; unmatched bases: 3. CDR1 MNHEY and CDR2 SVGEGT come from the germline V gene. Here the CDR3 DNA reads TGTGCCAGCAGTTATGGACAGGGGCTTGAAGCTTTCTTT. Translating it yields CASSYGQGLEAFF.

The rearrangement joins TRBV12-3 or TRBV12-4 to TRBJ2-2; no clear D. With 4 bases removed from V and 0 bases from J, the gap between germline ends came to 9 bases. CDR3 length equals 15 residues. This CDR3 is CASSSPDANTGELFF. The CDR3 coding sequence is TGTGCCAGCAGTTCCCCCGATGCGAACACCGGGGAGCTGTTTTTT.

The chain combines TRBV4-2 with TRBJ2-5, with D possibly being TRBD2 (5 bases). This CDR3 contains 13 residues. Germline assignment: CDR1 LGHNA and CDR2 YNFKEQ. V was cut by 0 bases and J by 3 bases, with 5 bases left in between. The CDR3 is CASSQETKETQYF. CDR3 nucleotide sequence: TGTGCCAGCAGCCAAGAGACTAAAGAGACCCAGTACTTC.

The chain joins TRBV7-2 to TRBJ1-2; 10 positions match TRBD1. Trimming removed 5 bases from V and 7 bases from J; junction bases left unmatched: 13. The CDR3 has 16 amino acids. Germline loops: CDR1 SGHTA, CDR2 FQGNSA. The CDR3 nucleotides read TGTGCCAGCAGCGCGGTCGTCTGGACAGGGGGTTCTGGCTACACCTTC. It specifies CASSAVVWTGGSGYTF.